This is a list of T cell receptor beta chains from one sample in a study of Ad26.COV2.S vaccination and SARS-CoV-2 variants. The method was immunoSEQ multiplex PCR; TCRdb's version includes in-frame clones alone and lacks a portion of them. Counted here are 200,000 to 250,000 clones, approximately 90% occurring once; the ten biggest clones make up roughly a tenth. Sample: peripheral blood, taken in a trial of Ad26.COV2.S vaccine versus placebo. These receptors were obtained from a person aged 18-65 years who received the Ad26.COV2.S COVID-19 vaccine or a placebo. Each CDR3 is given with its conserved first and last residue. The D gene is left open where the match is weak. The size field is filled for only some rows; it gives once, few, many or a size class.

J,size,V,D,DNA,CDR3
TRBJ2-7,.,TRBV5-1,TRBD2,TGCGCCAGCAGTAGGACTAGCGGGAGCTCCTACGAGCAGTACTTC,CASSRTSGSSYEQYF
TRBJ2-5,once,TRBV3-1/TRBV3-2,.,TGTGCCAGCAGCCAAGTCTTGGCGGGGGCAGGGGAGACCCAGTACTTC,CASSQVLAGAGETQYF
TRBJ1-4,.,TRBV20-1,.,TGCAGTGCCCCGACCCCGGAAAAACTGTTTTTT,CSAPTPEKLFF
TRBJ2-5,.,TRBV9,TRBD2,TGTGCCAGCAGCGTAGGTAACTCCGCCGGTAGCGGGATACAAGAGACCCAGTACTTC,CASSVGNSAGSGIQETQYF
TRBJ2-3,.,TRBV20-1,.,TGCAGTGCTAGCTACAGTTCTACGCAGTATTTT,CSASYSSTQYF
TRBJ1-4,.,TRBV2,TRBD1,TGTGCCAGCAGATCCGGGACAGCAGAAAATGAAAAACTGTTTTTT,CASRSGTAENEKLFF
TRBJ2-7,.,TRBV3-1/TRBV3-2,.,TGTGCCAGCAGCCAACAGGCCTACGAGCAGTACTTC,CASSQQAYEQYF
TRBJ2-3,.,TRBV7-9,TRBD1,TGTGCCAGCAGGATTTCACAGGGGGTCATCACAGATACGCAGTATTTT,CASRISQGVITDTQYF
TRBJ1-1,.,TRBV29-1,.,TGCAGCGACGGGGGGGTTGAAGCTTTCTTT,CSDGGVEAFF
TRBJ2-5,.,TRBV5-1,.,TGCGCCAGCAGCTTGAACGGGAGATCTGGAGAGACCCAGTACTTC,CASSLNGRSGETQYF
TRBJ2-7,few,TRBV29-1,.,TGCAGCGTTGTAGGACCTTCCACCCTCTCCTACGAGCAGTACTTC,CSVVGPSTLSYEQYF
TRBJ1-2,.,TRBV5-1,TRBD1,TGCGCCAGCAGCGTTGGGGACAGGGATGGCTACACCTTC,CASSVGDRDGYTF
TRBJ2-7,.,TRBV30,.,TGTGCCTGGAGTGTAACAGACGGGTGGGAGTACTTC,CAWSVTDGWEYF
TRBJ2-7,.,TRBV5-1,TRBD2,TGCGCCAGCAGCTTGAGCACCGGACTAGCGGGAGTCAACGAGCAGTACTTC,CASSLSTGLAGVNEQYF
TRBJ2-7,.,TRBV15,TRBD2,TGTGCCACCAGTGGGACTAGCGGATCCTTGTACTTC,CATSGTSGSLYF
TRBJ2-7,.,TRBV3-1/TRBV3-2,TRBD2,TGTGCCAGCAGCCAACCGGGACTAGCGGAGACCTACGAGCAGTACTTC,CASSQPGLAETYEQYF
TRBJ1-1,.,TRBV6-2/TRBV6-3,TRBD1,TGTGCCAGCAGTTACTCGGGGGGACAGCGGTGGGGAGCTTTCTTT,CASSYSGGQRWGAFF
TRBJ1-5,.,TRBV5-6,.,TGTGCCAGCAGTGGGGGGCGGGACAATCAGCCCCAGCATTTT,CASSGGRDNQPQHF
TRBJ2-7,.,TRBV7-8,.,TGTGCCAGCAGCTCCCGGGCAAGTGACTACGAGCAGTACTTC,CASSSRASDYEQYF
TRBJ2-3,once,TRBV27,.,TGTGCCAGCGGGCGGGCGAGCACAGATACGCAGTATTTT,CASGRASTDTQYF
TRBJ2-5,few,TRBV19,.,TGTGCCAGTAGTATAGACGGGAACACCCAAGAGACCCAGTACTTC,CASSIDGNTQETQYF
TRBJ1-4,.,TRBV11-2,.,TGTGCCACCTCGACGGGTCTTAATGAAAAACTGTTTTTT,CATSTGLNEKLFF
TRBJ2-5,.,TRBV7-2,TRBD2,TGTGCCAGCAGCTCGCGAAGCGGGAGGGCCTTTGTAGAGACCCAGTACTTC,CASSSRSGRAFVETQYF
TRBJ2-2,.,TRBV29-1,TRBD1,TGCAGCGCCCAGACAGGGCCCGGGGAGCTGTTTTTT,CSAQTGPGELFF
TRBJ2-1,.,TRBV20-1,.,TGCAGTGCCAACAGCGGGAATGAGCAGTTCTTC,CSANSGNEQFF
TRBJ1-3,.,TRBV6-5,.,TGTGCCAGCAGTTACGGGGGGGCTGGAAACACCATATATTTT,CASSYGGAGNTIYF
TRBJ2-3,.,TRBV24-1,.,TGTGCCACCTCTCCTAGGGGAGTCTGGACAGATACGCAGTATTTT,CATSPRGVWTDTQYF
TRBJ2-7,.,TRBV30,.,TGTGCCTGGAGTGAAGGGGGCGAGCAGTACTTC,CAWSEGGEQYF
TRBJ1-3,.,TRBV6-5,.,TGTGCCACCTCGAGGTCGGGTCCTGGAAACACCATATATTTT,CATSRSGPGNTIYF
TRBJ2-2,once,TRBV7-2,.,TGTGCCAGCAGCCCCATCCCCCGCGGGGAGCTGTTTTTT,CASSPIPRGELFF
TRBJ2-3,.,TRBV7-9,TRBD1,TGTGCCAGCAGACTCGGGACAGGGGATACAGATACGCAGTATTTT,CASRLGTGDTDTQYF
TRBJ2-2,few,TRBV10-1,TRBD1,TGCGCCAGCAGGGCCGGGACAGGGGGCACCGGGGAGCTGTTTTTT,CASRAGTGGTGELFF
TRBJ2-7,.,TRBV2,.,TGTGCCAGCAGTTGGGACAAAAACAACGAGCAGTACTTC,CASSWDKNNEQYF
TRBJ1-3,.,TRBV5-1,.,TGCGCCAGCAGCAAACTAAGCGGGGGGCGGACGGACTCTGGAAACACCATATATTTT,CASSKLSGGRTDSGNTIYF
TRBJ1-5,few,TRBV15,.,TGTGCCACCAGCAGAGGATTCGACAATCAGCCCCAGCATTTT,CATSRGFDNQPQHF
TRBJ1-1,.,TRBV18,TRBD1,TGTGCCAGCTCACCAGGCAGGGGGCTTCTTGACACTGAAGCTTTCTTT,CASSPGRGLLDTEAFF
TRBJ2-7,.,TRBV6-2/TRBV6-3,.,TGTGCCAGCAGCCGCGTTGGCGCGGCACCCTACGAGCAGTACTTC,CASSRVGAAPYEQYF
TRBJ1-5,.,TRBV7-2,.,TGTGCCAGCAGCTTAGTCAAGGGCGGTCAGCCCCAGCATTTT,CASSLVKGGQPQHF
TRBJ1-2,.,TRBV30,.,TGTGCCTTAGCGGGGTACGCTTCTGATGGCTACACCTTC,CALAGYASDGYTF
TRBJ1-4,.,TRBV11-2,.,TGTGCCAGCACCGAATTTCCTCAGGGTTTTAGTGCAACTAATGAAAAACTGTTTTTT,CASTEFPQGFSATNEKLFF
TRBJ2-7,.,TRBV30,TRBD1,TGTGCCTGGAGTGGGGGCCAGGGGGCCTACGAGCAGTACTTC,CAWSGGQGAYEQYF
TRBJ2-1,.,TRBV6-5,TRBD2,TGTGCCAGCAGTTACTCAATGGGACTACAATACAATGAGCAGTTCTTC,CASSYSMGLQYNEQFF
TRBJ2-3,few,TRBV6-5,.,TGTGCCAGCAGAAGAGCGGTCTCCAGCACAGATACGCAGTATTTT,CASRRAVSSTDTQYF
TRBJ2-5,.,TRBV10-3,.,TGTGCCACACTAGACAGGCTTGGGCAAGAGACCCAGTACTTC,CATLDRLGQETQYF
TRBJ2-3,.,TRBV7-3,.,TGTGCCAGCAGCCCCCAGTCGGGTCCAGATACGCAGTATTTT,CASSPQSGPDTQYF
TRBJ2-2,.,TRBV27,TRBD2,TGTGCCAGCAGTTTATCGGGGCGGGGGTTGGCCGGGGAGCTGTTTTTT,CASSLSGRGLAGELFF
TRBJ1-2,.,TRBV20-1,TRBD1,TGCAGTGCTAGTTCCGGGACAGGGATTAACTATGGCTACACCTTC,CSASSGTGINYGYTF